Each of the 27 T cell receptor beta chains below was sequenced from the same sample in a study of PD-1 blockade in classical Hodgkin lymphoma. The time point is: cycle 4 day 1 (C4D1), after more than 5 weeks of nivolumab. All trial patients relapsed after autologous stem cell transplantation. The repertoire was sequenced with immunoSEQ multiplex PCR; TCRdb's copy has only in-frame clones and lacks some. This table holds roughly 30,000 clones, about four fifths found once. Here the sequenced sample was peripheral blood mononuclear cells (PBMCs), taken before the fourth cycle of nivolumab. The receptors were gathered from a human donor with classical Hodgkin lymphoma.

The chain recombines TRBV28 with TRBJ2-4; 9 bases are shared with TRBD1. The V gene's germline CDR1 is MDHEN and CDR2 SYDVKM. The CDR3 loop spans 15 amino acids. The trim removed 4 bases at V and 1 base at J, leaving 2 bases unmatched. CDR3 bases: TGTGCCAGCAGTTCAGGACAGGGGGCCAAAAACATTCAGTACTTC. It yields the protein CASSSGQGAKNIQYF.

J is TRBJ2-5 and V is TRBV2; 12 nucleotides line up with TRBD2. With 8 bases clipped from V and 1 base from J, the junction kept 2 bases outside the gene matches. The CDR3 sequence is 14 residues long. The germline CDR1 and CDR2 sequences are SNHLY and FYNNEI. The CDR3 bases are TGTGCCAGCGGACTAGCGGGGAGCCAAGAGACCCAGTACTTC. Translation gives CASGLAGSQETQYF.

This clone was seen only a few times. V usage is TRBV5-1 and J usage is TRBJ1-1, with 7 bases matching TRBD1. The CDR3 loop spans 14 amino acids. Unmatched junction bases numbered 5, after V lost 2 bases and J lost 4 bases. Germline CDR1 SGHRS, CDR2 YFSETQ. CDR3 nucleotide sequence: TGCGCCAGCAGCTTCGACAGGGAGGGCACTGAAGCTTTCTTT. This codes for CASSFDREGTEAFF.

The J gene is TRBJ1-3, the V gene TRBV7-2; no firm D call. This CDR3 has 16 residues. Germline V gene lookup returns CDR1 SGHTA and CDR2 FQGNSA. Trimming removed 0 bases at V and 2 bases at J, with 11 bases between. The DNA for the CDR3 is TGTGCCAGCAGCTTAGCGATGTGGTCCCCTGGAAACACCATATATTTT. Protein: CASSLAMWSPGNTIYF.

Note on this clone: Other DNA sequences in the same sample also yield this CDR3. V and J are TRBV29-1 and TRBJ2-1; possible D gene TRBD1, 6 bases. Trimming pared 0 bases from V and 0 bases from J, leaving 12 bases between. The CDR3 covers 16 residues. Looked up from germline, CDR1 is SQVTM and CDR2 is ANQGSEA. CDR3 DNA sequence: TGCAGCGTTGAAGATCCGGGACAAAGCTCCTACAATGAGCAGTTCTTC. Amino acids: CSVEDPGQSSYNEQFF.

This sequence joins TRBV6-5 and TRBJ1-1; TRBD1 agrees at 7 bases. The CDR3 is 12 amino acids. The J segment lost 0 bases and the V segment lost 11 bases, leaving 3 bases of the junction unmatched. The germline CDR1 and CDR2 sequences are MNHEY and SVGAGI. In DNA, the CDR3 is TGTGCCGCCGGACAGGTGAACACTGAAGCTTTCTTT. It yields the protein CAAGQVNTEAFF.

This clone has only a few counts. The rearrangement links TRBV5-6 to TRBJ2-3; TRBD2 matches 10 bases. The junction had 13 bases not matched to a gene; V was cut back by 4 bases and J by 5 bases. CDR3 length: 17 residues. Germline V lookup: CDR1 SGHDT, CDR2 YYEEEE. CDR3 sequence reads: CASSRGVGASGRDTQYF. Written as DNA, the CDR3 is TGTGCCAGCAGCCGTGGAGTTGGGGCTAGCGGGAGAGATACGCAGTATTTT.

The rearrangement uses TRBV5-4 and TRBJ1-2; 7 nucleotides line up with TRBD1. With 4 bases clipped from V and 5 bases from J, the junction kept 8 bases outside the gene matches. Germline CDR1 is SGHNT and CDR2 is YYREEE (reference sequence). The CDR3 runs 14 residues. CDR3 DNA: TGTGCCAGCAGCCTACAGGGGTTGGTGTATGGCTACACCTTC. Its protein is CASSLQGLVYGYTF.

The CDR3 coding sequence is TGTGCCAGCAGGGCAATAGGGGCAGGAAGGGAGACCCAGTACTTC. It specifies CASRAIGAGRETQYF. The chain couples TRBV2 to TRBJ2-5; D perhaps matches TRBD1 (5 bases). Germline CDR1 is SNHLY and CDR2 is FYNNEI. This CDR3 is 15 amino acids long. V shed 6 bases and J shed 5 bases, with 19 bases lying between them.

V is TRBV7-2 and J is TRBJ1-6, with D unclear. With 5 bases removed from V and 7 bases from J, the gap between germline ends came to 21 bases. The germline CDR1 and CDR2 sequences are SGHTA and FQGNSA. This CDR3 has 17 amino acids. In nucleotides, the CDR3 is TGTGCCAGCAGCCCCGACACGGCAGGTGGGGTCAATTCACCCCTCCACTTT. Its protein is CASSPDTAGGVNSPLHF. Combining the CDR3 with reference TRBV7-2 and TRBJ1-6 gives the whole variable domain GAGVSQSPSNKVTEKGKDVELRCDPISGHTALYWYRQSLGQGLEFLIYFQGNSAPDKSGLPSDRFSAERTGGSVSTLTIQRTQQEDSAVYLCASSPDTAGGVNSPLHFGNGTRLTVT.

Written as DNA, the CDR3 is TGTGCCAGCATCAAGGACAGCAACACAGATACGCAGTATTTT. Its protein product is CASIKDSNTDTQYF. This chain uses TRBV7-8 with TRBJ2-3; D is perhaps TRBD1 (6 bases). Germline CDR1 is SGHVS and CDR2 is FQNEAQ. The CDR3 consists of 14 residues. V lost 7 bases and J lost 2, with 13 bases in between.

This clone has just one count. The rearrangement joins TRBV9 to TRBJ2-5; 7 nucleotides match TRBD2. From germline, CDR1 is SGDLS and CDR2 YYNGEE. The CDR3 covers 14 residues. V lost 0 bases and J lost 2; bases outside the gene matches: 1. Here the CDR3 reads CASSVGGSQETQYF. CDR3 DNA sequence: TGTGCCAGCAGCGTAGGCGGGAGTCAAGAGACCCAGTACTTC.

The chain couples TRBV6-1 to TRBJ2-7; the D is unclear. The germline V gene has CDR1 MNHNS and CDR2 SASEGT. The CDR3 length is 12 residues. V was shortened by 4 bases and J by 3 bases, with 7 bases between the two germline ends. CDR3 bases: TGTGCCAGCAGTGCGGTGGGCTACGAGCAGTACTTC. It specifies CASSAVGYEQYF.

CDR3 sequence reads: CASSAGSRNTF. CDR3 DNA sequence: TGTGCCAGCAGTGCTGGATCCAGAAACACCTTC. The V call is TRBV6-5, the J call TRBJ1-2, with D unclear. This CDR3 is built from 11 residues. V shed 5 bases and J shed 12 bases, with 13 bases lying between them. CDR1 and CDR2 (germline): MNHEY, SVGAGI.

This chain joins TRBV7-9 and TRBJ2-1; TRBD2 is a possible D gene (7 bases). V shed 4 bases and J shed 10 bases, with 23 bases lying between them. The CDR3 is 16 residues long. The germline gives CDR1 SEHNR, CDR2 FQNEAQ (reference sequence). The CDR3 region is CASSSYLGGGPLEQFF. The CDR3 bases are TGTGCCAGCAGCTCGTACTTGGGCGGGGGCCCCTTGGAGCAGTTCTTC.

This clone appeared once. The rearrangement joins TRBV11-3 to TRBJ2-5; 9 bases are a match to TRBD2. With 4 bases clipped from V and 0 bases from J, the junction kept 3 bases outside the gene matches. Germline V gene lookup returns CDR1 SGHNT and CDR2 YENEEA. The CDR3 is made up of 15 amino acids. The CDR3 spells CASSSSGAYQETQYF. DNA for the CDR3: TGTGCCAGCAGCTCTAGCGGGGCGTACCAAGAGACCCAGTACTTC.

This clone has more than one count but fewer than ten. CDR3 nucleotides: TGTGCCAGCAGACCAGGGTCTGGTCAGCCCCAGCATTTT. This translates into CASRPGSGQPQHF. The genes are TRBV2 and TRBJ1-5; maybe TRBD1 (5 bases). Germline V gives CDR1 SNHLY, CDR2 FYNNEI. This CDR3 comprises 13 residues. V dropped 6 bases and J dropped 6 bases, with 12 bases sitting between them.

The chain uses TRBV6-6 and TRBJ1-2; no firm D call. The length of the CDR3 is 14 residues. Germline assignment: CDR1 MNHNY and CDR2 SVGAGI (reference sequence). V lost 5 bases, J lost 4 bases, and 14 bases lay in between. The CDR3 nucleotides are TGTGCCAGCAGTCCCTTCAGCTTTTCCTATGGCTACACCTTC. Residues: CASSPFSFSYGYTF.

The chain is built from TRBV9 and TRBJ2-3; TRBD2 might be the D (6 bases). The length of the CDR3 is 18 residues. CDR1 and CDR2 from the germline V gene are SGDLS and YYNGEE. The germline V and J ends were trimmed by 3 bases and 0 bases, with 20 bases remaining between them. CDR3 coding DNA: TGTGCCAGCAGCGCCAAGATAACTCGGGAGATAAGCACAGATACGCAGTATTTT. It is translated as CASSAKITREISTDTQYF.

This chain connects TRBV5-4 to TRBJ2-3, with 12 bases aligning to TRBD2. Germline CDR1 is SGHNT and CDR2 is YYREEE (reference sequence). The V segment lost 2 bases and the J segment 2 bases; nucleotides outside the gene matches: 3. This CDR3 is built from 16 residues. CDR3 in amino acids: CASSLRLAGVTDTQYF. CDR3 coding DNA: TGTGCCAGCAGCTTACGACTAGCGGGGGTCACAGATACGCAGTATTTT.

This clone was observed a handful of times. The V call is TRBV6-6, the J call TRBJ1-1; no clear D. V lost 4 bases and J lost 5, with 11 bases in between. CDR1 is MNHNY, CDR2 SVGAGI, per germline (reference sequence). The CDR3 contains 13 residues. CDR3 sequence (DNA): TGTGCCAGCAGTTTCCTCGACGGGACTGAAGCTTTCTTT. Amino acids: CASSFLDGTEAFF.

This clone has more than one count but fewer than ten. The chain joins TRBV4-2 to TRBJ2-1, with TRBD2 matching 9 bases. J gave up 2 bases and V 2 bases, and 4 bases lay outside the gene matches. The CDR3 consists of 16 residues. The germline CDR1 and CDR2 sequences are LGHNA and YNFKEQ. The chain's CDR3 is CASSQISSGTYNEQFF. The CDR3 bases are TGTGCCAGCAGCCAAATCTCTAGCGGGACCTACAATGAGCAGTTCTTC.

The chain couples TRBV10-1 to TRBJ1-2; D call uncertain. The CDR3 length is 12 residues. Germline loops: CDR1 WNHNN, CDR2 SYGVQD (reference sequence). Trimming cost V 3 bases and J 3 bases, with 5 bases left between them. Written as DNA, the CDR3 is TGCGCCAGCAGTGACGGACACTATGGCTACACCTTC. This codes for CASSDGHYGYTF.

The chain combines TRBV28 with TRBJ1-5, with 8 bases aligning to TRBD1. Germline V gives CDR1 MDHEN, CDR2 SYDVKM. V was pared by 3 bases and J by 7 bases, with 5 bases of the junction left unmatched. The CDR3 is made up of 14 amino acids. CDR3 sequence reads: CASSFQGAGQPQHF. The CDR3 nucleotides read TGTGCCAGCAGTTTTCAGGGGGCAGGGCAGCCCCAGCATTTT.

This clone was seen a single time. The V gene is TRBV18, the J gene TRBJ1-2; D gene unclear. This CDR3 region has 13 residues. Germline lookup yields CDR1 KGHSH and CDR2 LQKENI. The V gene lost 0 bases and the J gene lost 4 bases, with 6 bases spanning the gap. In DNA, the CDR3 is TGTGCCAGCTCACCACCAGGGCCCTATGGCTACACCTTC. Translation gives CASSPPGPYGYTF.

The chain has TRBV19 and TRBJ1-1; no reliable D call. Germline lookup yields CDR1 LNHDA and CDR2 SQIVND (reference sequence). The CDR3 spans 13 residues. V was shortened by 7 bases and J by 1 base, with 10 bases between the two germline ends. For the CDR3, the DNA is TGTGCCAGTACCCAACACCGGAACACTGAAGCTTTCTTT. It specifies CASTQHRNTEAFF.

The chain recombines TRBV7-9 with TRBJ2-1, with D unclear. The CDR3 loop spans 16 amino acids. V was pared by 3 bases and J by 0 bases, with 12 bases between. Germline V gene lookup returns CDR1 SEHNR and CDR2 FQNEAQ (reference sequence). The CDR3 coding sequence is TGTGCCAGCAGCTTTCGTGTACGGTCCTCCTACAATGAGCAGTTCTTC. It encodes CASSFRVRSSYNEQFF.